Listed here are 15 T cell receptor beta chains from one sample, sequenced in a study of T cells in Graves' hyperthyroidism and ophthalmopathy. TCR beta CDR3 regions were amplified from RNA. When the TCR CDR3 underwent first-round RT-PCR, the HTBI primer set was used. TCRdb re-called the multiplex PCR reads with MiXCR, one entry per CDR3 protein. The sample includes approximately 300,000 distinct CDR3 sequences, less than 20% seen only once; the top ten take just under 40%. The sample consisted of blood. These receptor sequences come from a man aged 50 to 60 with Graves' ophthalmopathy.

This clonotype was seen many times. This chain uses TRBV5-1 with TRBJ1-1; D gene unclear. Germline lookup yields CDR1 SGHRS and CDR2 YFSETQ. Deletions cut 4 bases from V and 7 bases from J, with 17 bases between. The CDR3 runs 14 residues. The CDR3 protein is CASSHGWEGNEAFF. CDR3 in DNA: TGCGCCAGCAGCCACGGATGGGAGGGAAATGAAGCTTTCTTT.

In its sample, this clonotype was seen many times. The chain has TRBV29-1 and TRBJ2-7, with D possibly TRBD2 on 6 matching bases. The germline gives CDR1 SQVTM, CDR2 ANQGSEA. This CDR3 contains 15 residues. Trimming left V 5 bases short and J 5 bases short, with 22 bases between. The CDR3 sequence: CSVSRTGTSSNEQYF. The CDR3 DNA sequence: TGCAGCGTTAGCAGAACCGGGACTTCAAGCAACGAGCAGTACTTC.

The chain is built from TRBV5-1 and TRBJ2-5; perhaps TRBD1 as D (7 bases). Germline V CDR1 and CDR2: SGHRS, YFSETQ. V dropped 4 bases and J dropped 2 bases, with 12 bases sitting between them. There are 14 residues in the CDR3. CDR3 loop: CASSPQGRQETQYF. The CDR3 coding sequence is TGCGCCAGCAGCCCACAGGGGAGGCAAGAGACCCAGTACTTC.

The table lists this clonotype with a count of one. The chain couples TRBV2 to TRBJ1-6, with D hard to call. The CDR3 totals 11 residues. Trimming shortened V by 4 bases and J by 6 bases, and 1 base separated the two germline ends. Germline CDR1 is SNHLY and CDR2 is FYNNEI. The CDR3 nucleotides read TGTGCCAGCAGTGTTAATTCACCCCTCCACTTT. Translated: CASSVNSPLHF.

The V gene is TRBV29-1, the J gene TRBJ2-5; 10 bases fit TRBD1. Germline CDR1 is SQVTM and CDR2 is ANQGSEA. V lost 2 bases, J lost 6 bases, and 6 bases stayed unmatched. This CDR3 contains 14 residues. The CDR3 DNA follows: TGCAGCGTTGAACCGGGACAGGGGCAAAAGACCCAGTACTTC. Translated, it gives CSVEPGQGQKTQYF.

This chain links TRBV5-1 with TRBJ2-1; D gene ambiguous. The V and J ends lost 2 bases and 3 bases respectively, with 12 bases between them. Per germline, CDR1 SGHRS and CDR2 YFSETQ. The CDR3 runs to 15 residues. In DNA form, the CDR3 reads TGCGCCAGCAGCTTCAGTGGCTCTATCTACAATGAGCAGTTCTTC. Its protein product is CASSFSGSIYNEQFF.

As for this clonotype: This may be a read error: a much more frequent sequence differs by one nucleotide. CDR3 sequence reads: CASSPTGGSGEPQHF. For the CDR3, the DNA is TGTGCCAGCAGTCCCACCGGGGGGTCGGGGGAGCCCCAGCATTTT. The rearrangement joins TRBV28 to TRBJ1-5; perhaps TRBD1 as D (5 bases). Trimming shortened V by 5 bases and J by 8 bases, and 19 bases separated the two germline ends. The CDR3 consists of 15 residues. The germline CDR1 and CDR2 sequences are MDHEN and SYDVKM.

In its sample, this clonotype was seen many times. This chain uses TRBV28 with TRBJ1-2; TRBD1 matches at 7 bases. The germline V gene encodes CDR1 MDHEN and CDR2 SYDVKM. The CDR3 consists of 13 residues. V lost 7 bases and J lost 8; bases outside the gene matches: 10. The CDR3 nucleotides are TGTGCCAGCACCTCGGACAGGCCTCTGGGCTACACCTTC. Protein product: CASTSDRPLGYTF.

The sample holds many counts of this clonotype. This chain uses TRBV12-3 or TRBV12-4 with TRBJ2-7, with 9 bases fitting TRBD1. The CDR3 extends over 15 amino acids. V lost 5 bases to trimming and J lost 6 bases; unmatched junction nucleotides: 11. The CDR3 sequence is CASSRGGGQGFEQYF. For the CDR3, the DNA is TGTGCCAGCAGTCGAGGGGGGGGACAGGGCTTCGAGCAGTACTTC.

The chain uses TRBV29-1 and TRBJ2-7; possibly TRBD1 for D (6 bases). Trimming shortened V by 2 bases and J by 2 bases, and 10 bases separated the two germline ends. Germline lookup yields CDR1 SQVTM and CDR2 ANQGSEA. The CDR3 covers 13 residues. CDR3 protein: CSVEKQGTYEQYF. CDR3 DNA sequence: TGCAGCGTTGAAAAACAGGGTACCTACGAGCAGTACTTC.

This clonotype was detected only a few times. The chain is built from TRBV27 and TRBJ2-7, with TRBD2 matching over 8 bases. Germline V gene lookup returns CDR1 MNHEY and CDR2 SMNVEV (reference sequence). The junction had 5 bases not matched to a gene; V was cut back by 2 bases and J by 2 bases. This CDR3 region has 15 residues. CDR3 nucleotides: TGTGCCAGCAGTTTAGCGGGAGGCAGCCCCTACGAGCAGTACTTC. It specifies CASSLAGGSPYEQYF.

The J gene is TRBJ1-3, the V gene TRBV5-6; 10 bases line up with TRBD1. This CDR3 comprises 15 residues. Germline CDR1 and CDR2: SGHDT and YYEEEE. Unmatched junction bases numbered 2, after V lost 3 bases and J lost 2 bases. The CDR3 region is CASSSGQGTGNTIYF. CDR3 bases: TGTGCCAGCAGCTCGGGACAGGGGACTGGAAACACCATATATTTT.

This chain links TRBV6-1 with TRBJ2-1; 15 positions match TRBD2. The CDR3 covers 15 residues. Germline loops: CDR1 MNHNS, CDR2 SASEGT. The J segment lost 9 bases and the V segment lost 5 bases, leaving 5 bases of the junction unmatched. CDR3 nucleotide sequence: TGTGCCAGCAGTAGACCGGGACTAGCGGGAGGTGAGCAGTTCTTC. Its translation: CASSRPGLAGGEQFF.

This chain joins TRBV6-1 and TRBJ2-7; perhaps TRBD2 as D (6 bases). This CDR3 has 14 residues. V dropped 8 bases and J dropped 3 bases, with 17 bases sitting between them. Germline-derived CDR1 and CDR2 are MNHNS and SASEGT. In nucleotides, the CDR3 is TGTGCCAGCTGGAGTGACGGGAGAGGCTACGAGCAGTACTTC. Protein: CASWSDGRGYEQYF.

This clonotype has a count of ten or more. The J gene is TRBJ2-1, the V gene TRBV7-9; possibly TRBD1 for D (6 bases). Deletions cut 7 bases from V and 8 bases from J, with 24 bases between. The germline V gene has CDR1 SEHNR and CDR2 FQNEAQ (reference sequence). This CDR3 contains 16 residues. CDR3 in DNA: TGTGCCAGCAACACGAGACCGGGACAACGTGTCGATGAGCAGTTCTTC. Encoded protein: CASNTRPGQRVDEQFF.